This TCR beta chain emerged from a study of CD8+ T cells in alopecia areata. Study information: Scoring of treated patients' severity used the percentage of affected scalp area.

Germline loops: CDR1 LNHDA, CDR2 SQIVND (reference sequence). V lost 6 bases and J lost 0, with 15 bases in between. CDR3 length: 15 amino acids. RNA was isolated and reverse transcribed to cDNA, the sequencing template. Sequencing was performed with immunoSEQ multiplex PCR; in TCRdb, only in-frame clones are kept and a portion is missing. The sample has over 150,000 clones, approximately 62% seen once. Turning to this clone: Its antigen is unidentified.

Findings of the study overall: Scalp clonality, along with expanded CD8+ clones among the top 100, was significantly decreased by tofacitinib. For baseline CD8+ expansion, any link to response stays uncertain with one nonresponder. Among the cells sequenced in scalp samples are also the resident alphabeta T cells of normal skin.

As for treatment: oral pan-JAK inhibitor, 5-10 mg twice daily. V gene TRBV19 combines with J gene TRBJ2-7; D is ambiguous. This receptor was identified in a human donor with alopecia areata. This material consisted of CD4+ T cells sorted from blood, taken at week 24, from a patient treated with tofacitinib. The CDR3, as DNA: TGTGCCAGTAGCAGCCAGACCACCAACTCCTACGAGCAGTACTTC. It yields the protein CASSSQTTNSYEQYF. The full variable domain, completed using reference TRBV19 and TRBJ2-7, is DGGITQSPKYLFRKEGQNVTLSCEQNLNHDAMYWYRQDPGQGLRLIYYSQIVNDFQKGDIAEGYSVSREKKESFPLTVTSAQKNPTAFYLCASSSQTTNSYEQYFGPGTRLTVT.